This T cell receptor beta chain was sequenced in a study of cytomegalovirus exposure and HLA in healthy donors. Concerning this clone: Antigen: not known.

The CDR3 is 15 residues long. Germline CDR1 reads ENHRY; CDR2 reads SYGVKD. Trimming cost V 3 bases and J 0 bases, with 9 bases left between them. Study results and caveats: Some TCR beta chains (164 of them) were listed as cytomegalovirus-associated. In a later analysis, fewer than 20,000 TCR beta sequences were associated with HLA alleles at 0.05 false discovery rate. In an earlier analysis, most TCR beta V segments were productive about 90% or about 30% of the time.

The PCR made use of 60 Vbeta and 13 Jbeta primers. Repertoires were generated with immunoSEQ multiplex PCR, while TCRdb's copy carries only in-frame clones and drops some. Among roughly 120,000 clones listed, about 74% were seen once. The sequencing input was PBMCs. V is TRBV10-3 and J is TRBJ1-3; D gene unclear. This receptor was obtained from a woman aged 45-60 years in good health and CMV-seropositive. The DNA for the CDR3 is TGTGCCATCAGTGATTGGGAGAACTCTGGAAACACCATATATTTT. This codes for CAISDWENSGNTIYF.